Included here is one T cell receptor beta chain sequence, with context. Germline V gives CDR1 GTSNPN, CDR2 SVGIG (reference sequence). Trimming left V 0 bases short and J 5 bases short, with 19 bases between. This CDR3 is 16 amino acids long. Investigators sorted PBMCs to obtain both CD4+ and CD8+ T cells. The data belong to a study of CD8+ T cells in alopecia areata. Study-wide context: Tofacitinib administration to treated patients was oral, at 5 to 10 mg twice daily.

After isolation, RNA underwent reverse transcription to generate cDNA as the sequencing template. Profiling relied on immunoSEQ multiplex PCR, and the TCRdb table lists in-frame clones only, not all of them. The repertoire holds over 100,000 clones, with 49% as singletons. This specimen consisted of CD8+ T cells sorted from blood, obtained at week 0. The receptor was derived from a human donor with alopecia areata. The chain is built from TRBV30 and TRBJ1-1, with D tentatively TRBD1 (6 bases). The CDR3 region is CAWSVRDGTWKTEAFF. The CDR3 DNA reads as TGTGCCTGGAGTGTCAGGGATGGGACATGGAAGACTGAAGCTTTCTTT.